The sequence of this TCR beta chain was determined in a study of identifying expanded T cells in peripheral blood. From germline, CDR1 is SNHLY and CDR2 FYNNEI. The CDR3 length is 14 residues. Losses at the gene ends were 5 bases for V and 7 bases for J; bases not matched to a gene: 5. The data were produced by immunoSEQ multiplex PCR, yet TCRdb's version contains in-frame clones alone and is incomplete. The table shows 130,000 or so clones, with about 80% occurring only once. Notes on this clone: Its antigen is currently unknown.

Healthy donors had no documented immune events, such as infections, while sampled. Study-wide points: Differentially abundant clones: about 1.2 between replicates, 15 to 17 at roughly 2 weeks, less than 20 at four. Variance in clone template counts between approximately two-week samples significantly increased with total template count across all healthy donors.

The clonotype originates from a person between 18 and 70 years old in good health. The material sequenced was blood. The chain joins TRBV2 to TRBJ1-4, with 9 positions matching TRBD1. CDR3: CASSRDRVGEKLFF. The DNA of the CDR3 is TGTGCCAGCAGTAGGGACAGGGTGGGTGAAAAACTGTTTTTT.